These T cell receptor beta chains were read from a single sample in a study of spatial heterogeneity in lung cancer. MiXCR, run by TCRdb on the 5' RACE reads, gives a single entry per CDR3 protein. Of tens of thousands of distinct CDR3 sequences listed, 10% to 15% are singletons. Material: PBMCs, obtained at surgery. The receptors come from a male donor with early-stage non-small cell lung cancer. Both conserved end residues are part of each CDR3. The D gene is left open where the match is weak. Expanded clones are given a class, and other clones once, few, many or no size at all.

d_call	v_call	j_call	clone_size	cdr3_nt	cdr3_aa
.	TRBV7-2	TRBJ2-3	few	TGTGCCAGCAGCCTAGGTAGTTTCACAGATACGCAGTATTTT	CASSLGSFTDTQYF
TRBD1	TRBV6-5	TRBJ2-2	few	TGTGCCAGCAGTTACCGGGACAGCCACACCGGGGAGCTGTTTTTT	CASSYRDSHTGELFF
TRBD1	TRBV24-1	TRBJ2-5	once	TGTGCCACCAGTGATCCCAAGGGACAGCAAGAGACCCAGTACTTC	CATSDPKGQQETQYF
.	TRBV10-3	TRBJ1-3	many	TGTGCCGCACTGTGGGGGGCAGGTGGAAACACCATATATTTT	CAALWGAGGNTIYF
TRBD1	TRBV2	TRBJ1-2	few	TGTGCCAGCAGTGAAAGAGGGACAGGGGCTGTCTATGGCTACACCTTC	CASSERGTGAVYGYTF
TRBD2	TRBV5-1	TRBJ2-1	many	TGCGCCAGCAGCTTGGGTGCGGGAGAGGGGAATGAGCAGTTCTTC	CASSLGAGEGNEQFF
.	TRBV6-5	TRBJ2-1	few	TGTGCCAGCAGTTACTTGCCGAGGGACCTATCTCTATACAATGAGCAGTTCTTC	CASSYLPRDLSLYNEQFF
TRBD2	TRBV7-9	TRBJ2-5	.	TGTGCCAGCAGCTTAGGGCTAGCGGGAGAGCCACGAGGAGAGACCCAGTACTTC	CASSLGLAGEPRGETQYF
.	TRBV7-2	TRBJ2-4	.	TGTGCCAGCAGCTTAGGGCCTGGGAACATTCAGTACTTC	CASSLGPGNIQYF
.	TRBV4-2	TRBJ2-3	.	TGTGCCAGCAGCCAGGACCCGGGACCCTCCACAGATACGCAGTATTTT	CASSQDPGPSTDTQYF
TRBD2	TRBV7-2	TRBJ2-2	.	TGTGCCAGCAGCTTACGGCGGGGGTACACCGGGGAGCTGTTTTTT	CASSLRRGYTGELFF
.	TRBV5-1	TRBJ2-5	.	TGCGCCAGCAGCCCACTTGGCTCCAGGGTTGAGACCCAGTACTTC	CASSPLGSRVETQYF
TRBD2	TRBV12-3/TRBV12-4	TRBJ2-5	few	TGTGCCAGCAGGGAAGGGACTAGCGGGAGCTGGGAGACCCAGTACTTC	CASREGTSGSWETQYF
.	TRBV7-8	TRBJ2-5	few	TGTGCCAGCAGCTTAAACAGGCGCCAAGGGACCCAGTACTTC	CASSLNRRQGTQYF
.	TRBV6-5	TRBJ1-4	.	TGTGCCAGCAGTTACTCGGGTGGGGATGAAAAACTGTTTTTT	CASSYSGGDEKLFF
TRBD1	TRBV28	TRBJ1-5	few	TGTGCCAGCAGTGCCTCCGGGACAGGGGATCAGCCCCAGCATTTT	CASSASGTGDQPQHF
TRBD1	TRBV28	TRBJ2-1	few	TGTGCCAGCCCCAGCCCCCTTGGACAGGGCTCCTACAATGAGCAGTTCTTC	CASPSPLGQGSYNEQFF
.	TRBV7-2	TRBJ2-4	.	TGTGCCAGCAGCTTGCTACGGGGAAACATTCAGTACTTC	CASSLLRGNIQYF
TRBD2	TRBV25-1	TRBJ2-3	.	TGTGCCAGCAGTGAAAGTGGGACTAGCGGCGATACGCAGTATTTT	CASSESGTSGDTQYF
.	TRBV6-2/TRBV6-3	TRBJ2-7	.	TGTGCCAGCAGTCCCGCGGGACCGATCTACGAGCAGTACTTC	CASSPAGPIYEQYF
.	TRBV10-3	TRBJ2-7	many	TGTGCCACCCTGGGGGCCCAGGAGTACGAGCAGTACTTC	CATLGAQEYEQYF
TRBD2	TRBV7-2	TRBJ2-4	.	TGTGCCAGCACGGGGGGTCCAGCGGATCTAGCCAAAAACATTCAGTACTTC	CASTGGPADLAKNIQYF
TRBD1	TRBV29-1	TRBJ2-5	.	TGCAGCGTTGAGACAGGGGGGGTGGAAGAGACCCAGTACTTC	CSVETGGVEETQYF
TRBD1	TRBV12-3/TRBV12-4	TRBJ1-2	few	TGTGCCAGCAGTCGACAGGGGGCTGGCGACTATGGCTACACCTTC	CASSRQGAGDYGYTF
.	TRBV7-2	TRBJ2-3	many	TGTGCCAGCAGCTCAAGGACCGGCACAGATACGCAGTATTTT	CASSSRTGTDTQYF
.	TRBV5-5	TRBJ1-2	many	TGTGCCAGCAGCTTGCTCGACAGGATTGGTGGCTACACCTTC	CASSLLDRIGGYTF
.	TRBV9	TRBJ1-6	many	TGTGCCAGCAGCGTAGAAGGGATAGATAATTCACCCCTCCACTTT	CASSVEGIDNSPLHF
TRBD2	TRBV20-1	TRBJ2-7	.	TGCAGTGCTAGAGATACTAGCGGTCCCTACGAGCAGTACTTC	CSARDTSGPYEQYF
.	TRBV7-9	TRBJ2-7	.	TGTGCCAGCAGCTCCGGGACCTCGGCCCACGAGCAGTACTTC	CASSSGTSAHEQYF